These 22 T cell receptor beta chains were all obtained from the same sample, sequenced in a study of T cells after yellow fever vaccination. A single record per CDR3 protein comes from TCRdb applying MiXCR to the 5' RACE reads. This table has some 150,000 distinct CDR3 sequences, under 8% appearing once. This specimen consisted of CD4+ T cells sorted from PBMCs, obtained 10 days after the yellow fever booster vaccination. The source is a young man who received the YFV17D yellow fever vaccine.

This clonotype was observed at least ten times. The chain links TRBV7-2 to TRBJ2-7; 14 bases are a match to TRBD2. From germline, CDR1 is SGHTA and CDR2 FQGNSA. V shed 3 bases, J shed 2 bases, and the junction held 0 bases outside the gene matches. The CDR3 is 15 residues long. The CDR3 here is CASSLGLAGAYEQYF. The CDR3 nucleotides read TGTGCCAGCAGCTTGGGACTAGCGGGGGCCTACGAGCAGTACTTC.

This clonotype was picked up many times. The chain recombines TRBV10-2 with TRBJ2-1, with D possibly matching TRBD2 (6 bases). This CDR3 has 13 amino acids. The V gene lost 8 bases and the J gene lost 5 bases, with 13 bases spanning the gap. Germline-derived CDR1 and CDR2 are WSHSY and SAAADI. This CDR3 reads CASAGTLNNEQFF. DNA of the CDR3: TGCGCCAGCGCCGGGACTTTAAACAATGAGCAGTTCTTC.

This clonotype was picked up a small number of times. The V and J genes are TRBV7-2 and TRBJ2-1; D possibly corresponds to TRBD1 (7 bases). V lost 3 bases, J lost 10 bases, and 10 bases lay in between. The CDR3 spans 12 residues. Germline CDR1 SGHTA, CDR2 FQGNSA. CDR3 residues: CASSFQGGEQFF. Written as DNA, the CDR3 is TGTGCCAGCAGCTTTCAGGGGGGCGAGCAGTTCTTC.

This clonotype came up many times. This rearrangement joins TRBV5-1 to TRBJ2-3; TRBD1 agrees at 8 bases. The junction had 10 bases not matched to a gene; V was cut back by 5 bases and J by 2 bases. Per the germline V gene, CDR1 is SGHRS and CDR2 is YFSETQ. The CDR3 is 16 amino acids. The CDR3 DNA sequence: TGCGCCAGCAGTTGGACAGGGAGCCCCCCCACAGATACGCAGTATTTT. It specifies CASSWTGSPPTDTQYF.

At least ten counts were recorded for this clonotype. The gene calls are TRBV5-1 and TRBJ1-1; a possible D gene is TRBD1 (5 bases). The CDR3 extends over 13 amino acids. Trimming took off 3 bases at V and 8 bases at J, with 14 bases between the two ends. Germline V gene sequence: CDR1 SGHRS, CDR2 YFSETQ. The CDR3 loop is CASSSGGVLEAFF. CDR3 nucleotide sequence: TGCGCCAGCAGCTCGGGAGGGGTTCTAGAAGCTTTCTTT.

This clonotype has ten or more counts. The V and J genes are TRBV11-1 and TRBJ1-6; D uncertain. The CDR3 spans 18 residues. Germline CDR1 reads SGHAT; CDR2 reads FQDESV (reference sequence). Trimming removed 5 bases at V and 0 bases at J, with 17 bases between. For the CDR3, the DNA is TGTGCCAGCAGCCCCTGGCGGGCGGGGAGCTCCTATAATTCACCCCTCCACTTT. It specifies CASSPWRAGSSYNSPLHF.

This clonotype was detected a few times. The chain is built from TRBV12-3 or TRBV12-4 and TRBJ1-5; the D gene is possibly TRBD1 (6 bases). The CDR3 covers 15 residues. The V and J ends lost 5 bases and 4 bases respectively, with 15 bases between them. CDR3 nucleotide sequence: TGTGCCAGCAGTCTTAGAGGGGGAATAAATCAGCCCCAGCATTTT. It codes for CASSLRGGINQPQHF.

In its sample, this clonotype was seen many times. The chain links TRBV29-1 to TRBJ2-7; D ambiguous. V lost 4 bases and J lost 3, with 7 bases in between. The CDR3 runs 11 residues. Germline V gene sequence: CDR1 SQVTM, CDR2 ANQGSEA. CDR3 amino acids: CSVAEFYEQYF. DNA for the CDR3: TGCAGCGTTGCCGAGTTCTACGAGCAGTACTTC.

V and J are TRBV7-2 and TRBJ2-1; 7 positions match TRBD1. This CDR3 is built from 17 residues. J lost 2 bases, V lost 5 bases, and 12 bases had no gene match. Looked up from germline, CDR1 is SGHTA and CDR2 is FQGNSA. CDR3 sequence: CASSPPRGTLTYNEQFF. CDR3 DNA: TGTGCCAGCAGCCCACCCAGGGGGACCCTTACCTACAATGAGCAGTTCTTC.

This clonotype appeared many times. The V gene is TRBV5-1, the J gene TRBJ2-7, with 9 bases matching TRBD1. CDR1 is SGHRS, CDR2 YFSETQ, per germline. Trimming took 3 bases from V and 5 from J; bases not matched to a gene: 0. CDR3 length: 12 amino acids. This chain's CDR3 is CASSWDRDEQYF. The CDR3 DNA sequence: TGCGCCAGCAGCTGGGACAGGGACGAGCAGTACTTC.

This clonotype was counted at least ten times. The V gene is TRBV7-2, the J gene TRBJ2-5; 8 bases align to TRBD1. The V gene's germline CDR1 is SGHTA and CDR2 FQGNSA. CDR3 size: 14 residues. J was trimmed by 4 bases and V by 2 bases; bases with no gene match: 3. The CDR3 spells CASSLQGASETQYF. The CDR3 region has the DNA TGTGCCAGCAGCTTACAGGGGGCGTCAGAGACCCAGTACTTC.

On this clonotype itself: A junction boundary mismatches the germline segment, possibly from a read error. This chain joins TRBV6-1 and TRBJ2-3, with 12 bases aligning to TRBD2. The CDR3 is 15 amino acids. Germline V CDR1 and CDR2: MNHNS, SASEGT. DNA for the CDR3: TGTGCCAGCAGTCTAGCGGGAGGGGGGACAGATACGCATTATTTT. It encodes CASSLAGGGTDTHYF.

V usage is TRBV7-2 and J usage is TRBJ1-2; D is ambiguous. Trimming shortened V by 3 bases and J by 5 bases, and 16 bases separated the two germline ends. From germline, CDR1 is SGHTA and CDR2 FQGNSA. The CDR3 spans 15 residues. CDR3 in amino acids: CASSFRGKAEYGYTF. CDR3 bases: TGTGCCAGCAGCTTCCGGGGAAAGGCGGAATATGGCTACACCTTC.

This clonotype was seen ten or more times. The V and J genes are TRBV18 and TRBJ2-3; D is perhaps TRBD2 (5 bases). The length of the CDR3 is 15 residues. Germline V lookup: CDR1 KGHSH, CDR2 LQKENI. The V and J ends lost 0 bases and 1 base respectively, with 8 bases between them. DNA of the CDR3: TGTGCCAGCTCACCACCTAGCGTGGGCACAGATACGCAGTATTTT. Protein product: CASSPPSVGTDTQYF.

This clonotype was detected ten times or more. V gene TRBV6-2 or TRBV6-3 combines with J gene TRBJ1-5; 10 nucleotides agree with TRBD1. Losses at the gene ends were 5 bases for V and 5 bases for J; bases not matched to a gene: 6. CDR3 length: 15 amino acids. The V gene's germline CDR1 is MNHEY and CDR2 SVGEGT. The CDR3 sequence is CASSLIDRGHQPQHF. The DNA of the CDR3 is TGTGCCAGCAGTCTCATTGACAGGGGGCATCAGCCCCAGCATTTT.

This clonotype was observed at least ten times. The gene calls are TRBV25-1 and TRBJ2-1, with D hard to call. CDR1 MGHDK and CDR2 SYGVNS come from the germline V gene. Between the trimmed V and J ends, which lost 1 base and 8 bases, there was a span of 12 bases. CDR3 length: 14 residues. CDR3 loop: CASSELYGSHEQFF. The CDR3 DNA reads TGTGCCAGCAGTGAATTATATGGTAGTCATGAGCAGTTCTTC.

This sequence joins TRBV7-2 and TRBJ2-3, with D possibly called TRBD1 or TRBD2 (6 bases each). With 9 bases removed from V and 5 bases from J, the gap between germline ends came to 15 bases. In germline, CDR1 is SGHTA, CDR2 FQGNSA. This CDR3 is 13 amino acids long. CDR3 DNA: TGTGCCAGTCTACGGGGGCGGGAAGATACGCAGTATTTT. As protein: CASLRGREDTQYF.

Ten or more counts support this clonotype. The rearrangement links TRBV5-1 to TRBJ2-5; maybe TRBD2 (6 bases). CDR3 size: 12 residues. V was clipped by 4 bases and J by 5 bases, with 9 bases between them. From germline, CDR1 is SGHRS and CDR2 YFSETQ. The CDR3 coding sequence is TGCGCCAGCAGCCGAGGAGGGGAGACCCAGTACTTC. Translating it yields CASSRGGETQYF.

The gene calls are TRBV5-6 and TRBJ2-6; no firm D call. Germline loops: CDR1 SGHDT, CDR2 YYEEEE. The CDR3 runs to 19 residues. Trimming pared 0 bases from V and 0 bases from J, leaving 16 bases between. The CDR3 region is CASSLVGWAEDSGANVLTF. DNA of the CDR3: TGTGCCAGCAGCTTGGTGGGGTGGGCTGAAGACTCTGGGGCCAACGTCCTGACTTTC.

This clonotype was detected ten times or more. The J gene is TRBJ2-1, the V gene TRBV20-1, with 7 bases lining up with TRBD2. The CDR3 consists of 15 residues. Germline V gives CDR1 DFQATT, CDR2 SNEGSKA (reference sequence). The V segment lost 1 base and the J segment 7 bases; nucleotides outside the gene matches: 10. CDR3 bases: TGCAGTGCTAGAGTTGGGCTAGCGGAGATAAATGAGCAGTTCTTC. It is translated as CSARVGLAEINEQFF.

This clonotype appeared many times. One end of the junction is discordant with germline, which a read error may explain. V is TRBV5-1 and J is TRBJ2-2; possibly TRBD1 for D (6 bases). The CDR3 runs to 16 residues. The germline V gene encodes CDR1 SGHRS and CDR2 YFSETQ. CDR3 amino acids: CASNLDSPANTGELFF. Written as DNA, the CDR3 is TGCGCCAGCAACTTGGACAGTCCCGCGAACACCGGGGAGCTGTTTTTT.

This clonotype turned up a few times. The genes are TRBV5-6 and TRBJ2-7, with D tentatively TRBD2 (6 bases). V was trimmed by 3 bases and J by 4 bases, leaving 14 bases between them. Germline loops: CDR1 SGHDT, CDR2 YYEEEE. The CDR3 is 14 amino acids. The CDR3 DNA reads TGTGCCAGCAGCTCGGCGGGGCGCAGGTACGAGCAGTACTTC. Translation: CASSSAGRRYEQYF.